The 11 T cell receptor beta chains below come from one sample, sequenced in a study of T cell repertoires in cytomegalovirus infection. TCRdb reprocessed the reads via MiXCR and lists one record per CDR3 protein. The sample includes hundreds of thousands of distinct CDR3 sequences, roughly 26% of them seen just once. The sequencing input was CD8+ T cells from PBMCs. Source of these receptors: a human donor in good health (CMV status not recorded). Some clones in this sample may be carry-over from other donors' samples.

This chain links TRBV2 with TRBJ1-3, with a tentative D call TRBD1 (5 bases). This CDR3 is built from 12 residues. Trimming removed 10 bases at V and 8 bases at J, with 15 bases between. Germline assignment: CDR1 SNHLY and CDR2 FYNNEI. The CDR3: CANITRGYTIYF. CDR3 coding DNA: TGTGCCAACATTACAAGGGGTTACACCATATATTTT.

This chain links TRBV28 with TRBJ1-6, with a weak D call TRBD1 (5 bases). Trimming took off 3 bases at V and 6 bases at J, with 9 bases between the two ends. There are 14 residues in the CDR3. The V gene's germline CDR1 is MDHEN and CDR2 SYDVKM. The CDR3 sequence is CASSFRDFNSPLHF. CDR3 nucleotides: TGTGCCAGCAGTTTCAGGGACTTTAATTCACCCCTCCACTTT. Combining the CDR3 with reference TRBV28 and TRBJ1-6 gives the whole variable domain DVKVTQSSRYLVKRTGEKVFLECVQDMDHENMFWYRQDPGLGLRLIYFSYDVKMKEKGDIPEGYSVSREKKERFSLILESASTNQTSMYLCASSFRDFNSPLHFGNGTRLTVT.

This clonotype was seen many times. The J gene is TRBJ2-3, the V gene TRBV7-6; 10 bases fit TRBD2. The CDR3 consists of 16 residues. V shed 2 bases and J 3 bases; nucleotides not matched to a gene: 5. CDR1 is SGHVS, CDR2 FNYEAQ, per germline. The CDR3 region is CASSLKLAGSTDTQYF. The CDR3 bases are TGTGCCAGCAGCTTAAAACTAGCGGGGAGTACAGATACGCAGTATTTT.

This clonotype was seen more than once but under ten times. The rearrangement joins TRBV27 to TRBJ1-6; TRBD1 is a possible D gene (5 bases). Trimming took off 6 bases at V and 11 bases at J, with 17 bases between the two ends. Looked up from germline, CDR1 is MNHEY and CDR2 is SMNVEV (reference sequence). The CDR3 runs 14 residues. The CDR3 is CASSPGGYGAPLHF. The DNA for the CDR3 is TGTGCCAGCAGCCCCGGGGGTTACGGGGCACCCCTCCACTTT.

The rearrangement links TRBV7-9 to TRBJ2-7; D might be TRBD2 (7 bases). Deletions cut 5 bases from V and 7 bases from J, with 15 bases between. CDR3 length: 13 amino acids. Germline-derived CDR1 and CDR2 are SEHNR and FQNEAQ (reference sequence). CDR3 nucleotide sequence: TGTGCCAGCAGCCCACGGGGGGCGGGAGAGCAGTACTTC. It is translated as CASSPRGAGEQYF.

This clonotype was seen ten or more times. V usage is TRBV4-1 and J usage is TRBJ1-1; D gene unclear. Germline CDR1 reads MGHRA; CDR2 reads YSYEKL. The ends were cut back, 6 bases at V and 3 bases at J, with 8 bases in the middle. This CDR3 is built from 12 residues. CDR3 nucleotide sequence: TGCGCCAGCAGATCATGGGACACTGAAGCTTTCTTT. This gives the protein CASRSWDTEAFF.

At least ten counts were recorded for this clonotype. V is TRBV12-5 and J is TRBJ2-1; D possibly corresponds to TRBD1 (7 bases). CDR1 is LGHNT, CDR2 FRNRAP, per germline. The germline V and J ends were trimmed by 4 bases and 0 bases, with 13 bases remaining between them. The CDR3 is 16 amino acids. DNA of the CDR3: TGTGCTAGTGGTTCCCCAGGGGGGAGCTCCTACAATGAGCAGTTCTTC. Translating it yields CASGSPGGSSYNEQFF.

J is TRBJ1-2 and V is TRBV12-3 or TRBV12-4, with D possibly matching TRBD1 (6 bases). The CDR3 runs 12 residues. The CDR3 DNA is TGTGTCATCTACGTAGGGGGGCGCGGCTACACCTTC. Translation gives CVIYVGGRGYTF.

This clonotype was seen more than once but under ten times. This chain links TRBV20-1 with TRBJ2-3; tentatively, D is TRBD1 or TRBD2 (5 bases each). Germline V gene data show CDR1 as DFQATT and CDR2 as SNEGSKA (reference sequence). The CDR3 has 14 residues. V was trimmed by 2 bases and J by 4 bases, leaving 13 bases between them. CDR3 sequence reads: CSARYDGAADTQYF. Here the CDR3 DNA reads TGCAGTGCTAGATACGACGGGGCAGCAGATACGCAGTATTTT.

This clonotype was detected many times. The CDR3 protein is CASSRAGGPYNEQFF. The CDR3 nucleotides read TGTGCCAGCAGCCGAGCGGGGGGGCCCTACAATGAGCAGTTCTTC. The chain is built from TRBV7-9 and TRBJ2-1; 10 nucleotides match TRBD2. V lost 5 bases to trimming and J lost 2 bases; unmatched junction nucleotides: 3. Germline-derived CDR1 and CDR2 are SEHNR and FQNEAQ (reference sequence). The CDR3 has 15 amino acids. Filled out from reference TRBV7-9 and TRBJ2-1, the complete variable domain reads DTGVSQNPRHKITKRGQNVTFRCDPISEHNRLYWYRQTLGQGPEFLTYFQNEAQLEKSRLLSDRFSAERPKGSFSTLEIQRTEQGDSAMYLCASSRAGGPYNEQFFGPGTRLTVL.

The CDR3 is CSVPSLQGAADTQYF. The CDR3 DNA is TGCAGCGTTCCGTCCTTACAGGGGGCGGCAGATACGCAGTATTTT. This chain uses TRBV29-1 with TRBJ2-3; 9 nucleotides match TRBD1. The CDR3 has 15 residues. V shed 5 bases, J shed 4 bases, and the junction held 10 bases outside the gene matches. CDR1 is SQVTM and CDR2 is ANQGSEA in the germline V gene.